The entry that follows covers one T cell receptor (beta chain) sequence. V lost 4 bases, J lost 5 bases, and 15 bases lay in between. Germline CDR1 reads SSHAT; CDR2 reads FNYEAQ (reference sequence). The CDR3 length is 15 residues. This record comes from a study of blood T cell repertoires in COVID-19. Across the study: There were acute and convalescent COVID-19 samples, and they came from the United States, Italy and Spain.

Authors' methods: Estimation of nucleated cell counts was performed using reference gene primer amplification. Some clones are missing from TCRdb's copy, which holds only in-frame ones; the method was immunoSEQ multiplex PCR. The DNA gave D and trimming, while V, J and clone size come from that table. Among about 200,000 clones, 80% to 90% were seen once, and the ten largest hold approximately 11%. This chain links TRBV7-7 with TRBJ2-1; perhaps TRBD1 as D (6 bases). Sequencing input: peripheral blood. The source of this sequence is a human donor with active or convalescent COVID-19. The donor label of this sample is uncertain. The CDR3 loop reads CASSSYGTHHNEQFF. CDR3 bases: TGTGCCAGCAGCTCGTACGGGACACACCACAATGAGCAGTTCTTC. The variable domain in full, with the rest retrieved from reference TRBV7-7 and TRBJ2-1, is GAGVSQSPRYKVTKRGQDVTLRCDPISSHATLYWYQQALGQGPEFLTYFNYEAQPDKSGLPSDRFSAERPEGSISTLTIQRTEQRDSAMYRCASSSYGTHHNEQFFGPGTRLTVL.